The clone carrying this T cell receptor beta chain was detected ten times or more. Its target is not known. The sample is drawn from a study of T-cell reconstitution after alpha-beta-depleted transplantation in children. Overall study results and limits: Reportedly, roughly two months post-transplant, alpha-beta T cells arose from several hundred expanded graft clones. T cells produced anew were the main source of T-cell counts and diversity one year after transplant.

The TCRbeta library was prepared with unique molecular identifiers. In TCRdb, the PCR reads were re-called with MiXCR into one record per CDR3 protein. The sample includes 200,000 to 250,000 distinct CDR3 sequences, around 7.8% of them seen just once. The CDR3 is 15 amino acids. J gave up 2 bases and V 6 bases, and 3 bases lay outside the gene matches. Germline CDR1 reads KGHSH; CDR2 reads LQKENI. This receptor was obtained from a male patient aged 10 to 17 who had a stem cell transplant for acute lymphoblastic leukemia, so the T cells may come from the graft donor. J is TRBJ2-1 and V is TRBV18; 11 nucleotides line up with TRBD2. The sample was PBMCs, mostly from graft donor cells, taken 180 days after TCRalphabeta/CD19-depleted stem cell transplant. DNA for the CDR3: TGTGCCAGCTCGTCGACTAGCGGGACCTACAATGAGCAGTTCTTC. This translates into CASSSTSGTYNEQFF.